The following is a TCR beta chain sequence with its context. Seattle patients were enrolled during active infection and followed longitudinally. The record originates from a study of blood T cell repertoires in COVID-19. Study background: Nucleic acid was either cDNA or gDNA, and it came from T cells, B-cell-depleted T cells, or PBMCs.

Per germline, CDR1 WNHNN and CDR2 SYGVQD (reference sequence). There are 14 residues in the CDR3. V was shortened by 5 bases and J by 4 bases, with 14 bases between the two germline ends. Libraries were prepared by immunoSEQ multiplex PCR; TCRdb keeps only in-frame clonotypes and omits some of them. The data show more than 200,000 clones, with around 90% seen just once and around 5% held by the top ten. This receptor was taken from a woman aged 60-70 years with COVID-19, enrolled during active disease. Input material: peripheral blood. V is TRBV10-1 and J is TRBJ2-5, with TRBD1 as a possible D gene (6 bases). The CDR3 nucleotides read TGCGCCAGCAGTCCTACAGGGTTAGGAGAGACCCAGTACTTC. It encodes CASSPTGLGETQYF.